The rows below give T cell receptor beta chains drawn from one sample of a study of shared clonotypes between healthy human individuals. Clones were read by immunoSEQ multiplex PCR, and TCRdb kept only the in-frame ones, dropping some. Among about 230,000 clones listed, 50% to 80% were seen once. Sequenced: memory CD4+ T cells sorted from blood. These receptors originate from a man younger than 40 in good health. Each CDR3 is given without its conserved first and last residue. The D gene is left open where the match is weak.

d_gene,v_gene,j_gene,CDR3aa
TRBD1,TRBV28,TRBJ1-1,ASISGGPNTEAF
TRBD1,TRBV5-1,TRBJ1-3,ASSPGTGSVPGNTIY
TRBD1,TRBV19,TRBJ1-5,ATTLDRASNQPQH
TRBD2,TRBV9,TRBJ2-7,ASSVSELAVNYEQY
-,TRBV2,TRBJ2-6,ASRKNPSGANVLT
TRBD2,TRBV2,TRBJ2-2,ASIAGVSSGRNTGELF
-,TRBV20-1,TRBJ1-1,SARDPPEAF
TRBD1,TRBV2,TRBJ1-2,ASSRDRGPRVYGYT
TRBD2,TRBV2,TRBJ2-1,ASAGTSGSEQF
TRBD2,TRBV5-1,TRBJ2-1,ASSAGLERSNEQF
-,TRBV21-1,TRBJ2-2,ASSKVARANTGELF
-,TRBV27,TRBJ2-3,ASRQISTDTQY
-,TRBV5-1,TRBJ1-1,ASSFLDKNTEAF
TRBD2,TRBV7-3,TRBJ2-3,ASSLSGMAQY
-,TRBV5-4,TRBJ2-1,ASSLSTGNEQF
-,TRBV2,TRBJ1-2,ASSESVLQGGYT
TRBD1,TRBV7-2,TRBJ1-1,ASSSNRGSNAF
-,TRBV6-6,TRBJ2-1,ASSYRVDGEQF
-,TRBV6-5,TRBJ1-2,ASSYGAGGGYT
-,TRBV4-3,TRBJ1-1,ASSHQQTGNTEAF
-,TRBV2,TRBJ1-5,ASSEVIGNQPQH
-,TRBV2,TRBJ1-2,ASSGQAANYGYT
-,TRBV7-2,TRBJ2-3,ASSLDRTDTQY
TRBD1,TRBV10-1,TRBJ2-2,ASTSGTGGPGELF
-,TRBV28,TRBJ1-1,ASRGDLAITEAF
TRBD2,TRBV5-4,TRBJ2-5,ASSRKLAGAAETQY
-,TRBV27,TRBJ2-7,ASSSAGEQY
TRBD1,TRBV5-5,TRBJ1-1,ASSFRTGGSVNTEAF
-,TRBV11-1,TRBJ1-3,ASSLMGDSGNTIY
-,TRBV28,TRBJ1-3,ASSSDGHRNTIY
-,TRBV30,TRBJ2-7,AGGSGSEQY
TRBD2,TRBV6-1,TRBJ2-1,ASLLAGGRNEQF
-,TRBV6-1,TRBJ2-7,ASRRQLRPDYEQY